The 2 T cell receptor beta chains reported below all come from one sample, sequenced in a study of cytomegalovirus exposure and HLA in healthy donors. Use of 60 Vbeta and 13 Jbeta primers characterized the PCR. Clones were read by immunoSEQ multiplex PCR, and TCRdb kept only the in-frame ones, dropping some. The sample has more than 95,000 clones, roughly 80% seen once. The source material was PBMCs. The receptors were gathered from a man aged 18 to 30 in good health and CMV-seropositive.

The rearrangement uses TRBV2 and TRBJ2-3; TRBD2 matches 11 bases. The CDR3 has 15 amino acids. Germline CDR1 and CDR2: SNHLY and FYNNEI. Trimming cost V 10 bases and J 1 base; bases outside gene matches: 7. The CDR3 here is CATYSGGGGTDTQYF. In DNA, the CDR3 is TGTGCCACCTATAGCGGGGGGGGCGGCACAGATACGCAGTATTTT. Full variable domain (rest looked up from reference TRBV2 and TRBJ2-3): EPEVTQTPSHQVTQMGQEVILRCVPISNHLYFYWYRQILGQKVEFLVSFYNNEISEKSEIFDDQFSVERPDGSNFTLKIRSTKLEDSAMYFCATYSGGGGTDTQYFGPGTRLTVL.

The chain links TRBV5-1 to TRBJ2-3; tentative D call: TRBD2 (5 bases). CDR1 and CDR2 (germline): SGHRS, YFSETQ. The CDR3 is 14 amino acids. Trimming took 0 bases from V and 3 from J, leaving 8 bases between them. CDR3 bases: TGCGCCAGCAGCTTGGCGGGGTTTACAGATACGCAGTATTTT. This translates into CASSLAGFTDTQYF.